The sequence of this T cell receptor beta chain was determined in a study of blood T cell repertoires in COVID-19. Sequencing used immunoSEQ multiplex PCR; TCRdb keeps in-frame clones, though not all of them. The table shows 100,000 to 150,000 clones, with over 75% occurring only once. The TCR was taken from an elderly man with active or convalescent COVID-19. Material for sequencing was peripheral blood.

The CDR3 here is CASSPPQGVYNEQFF. CDR3 in DNA: TGTGCCAGCAGCCCCCCACAGGGGGTCTACAATGAGCAGTTCTTC. The rearrangement uses TRBV5-6 and TRBJ2-1; 8 bases line up with TRBD1. The CDR3 is 15 residues long. Germline values: CDR1 SGHDT, CDR2 YYEEEE. V was pared by 4 bases and J by 3 bases, with 6 bases of the junction left unmatched.